This record concerns one T cell receptor (beta chain) sequence. The data are from a study of OX40 agonist ivuxolimab in advanced cancers. Study in general: Three patients, one with hepatocellular carcinoma and two with cutaneous melanoma, achieved partial responses.

Sequenced by immunoSEQ multiplex PCR; TCRdb stores in-frame clones only, minus some. The sample includes about 82,000 clones, roughly 92% of them seen just once. Trimming pared 5 bases from V and 5 bases from J, leaving 12 bases between. The CDR3 is 13 amino acids. Looked up from germline, CDR1 is SGHNT and CDR2 is YENEEA. The input for sequencing was CD4+ or CD8+ T cells sorted from blood, taken in a trial of the OX40 agonist ivuxolimab. The source of this sequence is an adult with an advanced solid tumor such as melanoma, head and neck, liver or kidney cancer. This chain links TRBV11-3 with TRBJ2-5; possibly TRBD1 or TRBD2 for D (5 bases each). CDR3 DNA sequence: TGTGCCAGCAGCCTGGGACGTGGGGAGACCCAGTACTTC. It is translated as CASSLGRGETQYF.